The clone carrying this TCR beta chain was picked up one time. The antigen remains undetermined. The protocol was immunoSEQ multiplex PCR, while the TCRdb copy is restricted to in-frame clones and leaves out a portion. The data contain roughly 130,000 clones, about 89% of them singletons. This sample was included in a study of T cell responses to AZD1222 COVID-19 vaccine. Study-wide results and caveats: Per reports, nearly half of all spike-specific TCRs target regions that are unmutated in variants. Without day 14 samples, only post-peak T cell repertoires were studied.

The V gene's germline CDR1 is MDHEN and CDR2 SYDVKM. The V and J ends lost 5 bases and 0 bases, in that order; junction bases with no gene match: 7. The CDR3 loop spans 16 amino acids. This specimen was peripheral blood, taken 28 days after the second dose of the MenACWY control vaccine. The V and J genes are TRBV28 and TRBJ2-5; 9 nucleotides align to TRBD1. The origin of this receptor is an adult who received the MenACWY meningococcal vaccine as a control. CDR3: CASSRTGTGYQETQYF. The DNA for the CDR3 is TGTGCCAGCAGTCGTACCGGGACAGGGTACCAAGAGACCCAGTACTTC.